A selection of T cell receptor beta chains follows, all from one sample in a study of CD8 T cells in Susac syndrome. Each CDR3 protein gets one entry after TCRdb re-called the immunoSEQ multiplex PCR reads with MiXCR. The data contain roughly 80,000 distinct CDR3 sequences, 90% to 95% of them singletons. Sequencing was carried out using CD8+ T cells from PBMCs. These receptors originate from a human donor with multiple sclerosis. The CDR3 runs from the conserved cysteine through the conserved F or W. Each record gives: D gene, V gene, J gene, clone size, CDR3 DNA, CDR3 protein. D genes are given only for firm matches. The listing skips clone size in some rows; elsewhere it reads once, few, many or a size class.

D gene: -
V gene: TRBV5-1
J gene: TRBJ2-3
clone size: once
CDR3 DNA: TGCGCCAGCAGACTTGACAGGTTCTCCACAGATACGCAGTATTTT
CDR3 protein: CASRLDRFSTDTQYF

D gene: -
V gene: TRBV5-1
J gene: TRBJ2-7
clone size: -
CDR3 DNA: TGCGCCAGCAGCTTGGCTCCACCGGGGTCCTACGAGCAGTACTTC
CDR3 protein: CASSLAPPGSYEQYF

D gene: -
V gene: TRBV19
J gene: TRBJ2-1
clone size: -
CDR3 DNA: TGTGCCAGTAGTATAGCCGACGGTAGCTCCTACAATGAGCAGTTCTTC
CDR3 protein: CASSIADGSSYNEQFF

D gene: TRBD1
V gene: TRBV10-3
J gene: TRBJ1-2
clone size: few
CDR3 DNA: TGTGCCATCAGTGAGTCGGAGTCCAGGACAGGAGATTCTGCGGGTGGCTACACCTTC
CDR3 protein: CAISESESRTGDSAGGYTF

D gene: -
V gene: TRBV24-1
J gene: TRBJ1-2
clone size: -
CDR3 DNA: TGTGCCACCAGTGACTCCGGGCGCCGGGACTATGGCTACACCTTC
CDR3 protein: CATSDSGRRDYGYTF

D gene: -
V gene: TRBV5-4
J gene: TRBJ2-2
clone size: once
CDR3 DNA: TGTGCCAGCAGCTTGGGACTAGCGAACACCGGGGAGCTGTTTTTT
CDR3 protein: CASSLGLANTGELFF

D gene: TRBD2
V gene: TRBV19
J gene: TRBJ2-5
clone size: -
CDR3 DNA: TGTGCCAGTAGTTTACCGGGAGGGCCCTCTGAAGAGACCCAGTACTTC
CDR3 protein: CASSLPGGPSEETQYF

D gene: -
V gene: TRBV3-1
J gene: TRBJ1-2
clone size: few
CDR3 DNA: TGTGCCAGCAGCCAAGATTCCCCCGGATCCTATGGCTACACCTTC
CDR3 protein: CASSQDSPGSYGYTF

D gene: TRBD1
V gene: TRBV5-6
J gene: TRBJ2-5
clone size: -
CDR3 DNA: TGTGCCAGCAGCCCGGGACAGGATCGTGGGGCCCAGTACTTC
CDR3 protein: CASSPGQDRGAQYF

D gene: -
V gene: TRBV4-3
J gene: TRBJ2-7
clone size: few
CDR3 DNA: TGCGCCAGCAGCCAAGATCGCGACGGCCGGTTCCGGGAGCAGTACTTC
CDR3 protein: CASSQDRDGRFREQYF

D gene: TRBD1
V gene: TRBV12-3/TRBV12-4
J gene: TRBJ1-1
clone size: -
CDR3 DNA: TGTGCCAGCAGTTTGGACAGGGGATACACTGAAGCTTTCTTT
CDR3 protein: CASSLDRGYTEAFF

D gene: TRBD2
V gene: TRBV2
J gene: TRBJ2-5
clone size: -
CDR3 DNA: TGTGCCAGCGGGCTGTCTCGGGGGGATGTGAGAGAGACCCAGTACTTC
CDR3 protein: CASGLSRGDVRETQYF

D gene: TRBD1
V gene: TRBV9
J gene: TRBJ2-5
clone size: -
CDR3 DNA: TGTGCCAGCACACCCGGGACAGGGGGACAAGAGACCCAGTACTTC
CDR3 protein: CASTPGTGGQETQYF

D gene: TRBD1
V gene: TRBV29-1
J gene: TRBJ1-2
clone size: -
CDR3 DNA: TGCAGCGCCTCCCCATCTGGGGACAGGGGACGATACGGCTACACCTTC
CDR3 protein: CSASPSGDRGRYGYTF

D gene: -
V gene: TRBV19
J gene: TRBJ2-3
clone size: -
CDR3 DNA: TGTGCCAGTAGTATATGGGGGCAACCAGATACGCAGTATTTT
CDR3 protein: CASSIWGQPDTQYF

D gene: TRBD2
V gene: TRBV27
J gene: TRBJ2-1
clone size: -
CDR3 DNA: TGTGCCAGCAGTTTTAGTCTCATAGCTACAGGGACTAGCGGGGGGAAGGAGCAGTTCTTC
CDR3 protein: CASSFSLIATGTSGGKEQFF

D gene: -
V gene: TRBV5-1
J gene: TRBJ2-1
clone size: -
CDR3 DNA: TGCGCCAGCCGAGTTTGGGGAGATAATTCTGAGCAGTTCTTC
CDR3 protein: CASRVWGDNSEQFF

D gene: TRBD1
V gene: TRBV28
J gene: TRBJ2-7
clone size: -
CDR3 DNA: TGTGCCAGCAGTTTAAGGACAGGTCAATCCTACGAGCAGTACTTC
CDR3 protein: CASSLRTGQSYEQYF

D gene: TRBD2
V gene: TRBV9
J gene: TRBJ2-1
clone size: -
CDR3 DNA: TGTGCCAGCAGCGTCCTGCCTAGCGGGGAGCAGTTCTTC
CDR3 protein: CASSVLPSGEQFF

D gene: -
V gene: TRBV6-1
J gene: TRBJ2-1
clone size: -
CDR3 DNA: TGTGCCAGCAGTGGGGCGCCGGACTACCTCCTATTCAATGAGCAGTTCTTC
CDR3 protein: CASSGAPDYLLFNEQFF

D gene: TRBD1
V gene: TRBV14
J gene: TRBJ1-4
clone size: -
CDR3 DNA: TGTGCCAGCAGCCATCGGGACAGGGATGAAAAACTGTTTTTT
CDR3 protein: CASSHRDRDEKLFF

D gene: -
V gene: TRBV28
J gene: TRBJ2-1
clone size: -
CDR3 DNA: TGTGCCAGCACCCTCTCGGTGGGTGAGCAGTTCTTC
CDR3 protein: CASTLSVGEQFF

D gene: -
V gene: TRBV28
J gene: TRBJ2-7
clone size: -
CDR3 DNA: TGTGCCAGCAGTTTAGACGTGGGAAGCTCCTACGAGCAGTACTTC
CDR3 protein: CASSLDVGSSYEQYF

D gene: TRBD1
V gene: TRBV2
J gene: TRBJ2-1
clone size: -
CDR3 DNA: TGTGCCAGCAGTGAGGACCTTACAGGGGACCCCTACAATGAGCAGTTCTTC
CDR3 protein: CASSEDLTGDPYNEQFF

D gene: -
V gene: TRBV11-2
J gene: TRBJ2-7
clone size: -
CDR3 DNA: TGTGCCAGCAGCTTAGGGGCCCAATATACCTACGAGCAGTACTTC
CDR3 protein: CASSLGAQYTYEQYF

D gene: -
V gene: TRBV15
J gene: TRBJ1-1
clone size: -
CDR3 DNA: TGTGCCACCAGCACCTCGGGACTCATGAACACTGAAGCTTTCTTT
CDR3 protein: CATSTSGLMNTEAFF

D gene: -
V gene: TRBV20-1
J gene: TRBJ2-7
clone size: once
CDR3 DNA: TGCAGTGCTAGAGGGGTCAGGGGCCCCACCTACGAGCAGTACTTC
CDR3 protein: CSARGVRGPTYEQYF

D gene: TRBD2
V gene: TRBV27
J gene: TRBJ2-7
clone size: -
CDR3 DNA: TGTGCCAGCAGTTGGGCGGGGGGAGCCTACGAGCAGTACTTC
CDR3 protein: CASSWAGGAYEQYF

D gene: TRBD2
V gene: TRBV25-1
J gene: TRBJ2-2
clone size: -
CDR3 DNA: TGTGCCCGCAGTGAATATATTCGGGGACTACCGAACACCGGGGAGCTGTTTTTT
CDR3 protein: CARSEYIRGLPNTGELFF

D gene: TRBD1
V gene: TRBV19
J gene: TRBJ1-6
clone size: -
CDR3 DNA: TGTGCCAGTACCTGGAGGGACAGCTATAATTCACCCCTCCACTTT
CDR3 protein: CASTWRDSYNSPLHF

D gene: TRBD2
V gene: TRBV9
J gene: TRBJ2-1
clone size: -
CDR3 DNA: TGTGCCAGCAGCGTTTCGGTGGCGGGAGGGCCGAGTAGACGAAACAATGAGCAGTTCTTC
CDR3 protein: CASSVSVAGGPSRRNNEQFF

D gene: -
V gene: TRBV9
J gene: TRBJ2-7
clone size: -
CDR3 DNA: TGTGCCAGCAGTGGGCCAATAGGTTACGAGCAGTACTTC
CDR3 protein: CASSGPIGYEQYF

D gene: -
V gene: TRBV4-3
J gene: TRBJ2-7
clone size: -
CDR3 DNA: TGCGCCAGCAGCCAAGATCAAAGATACTCCTACGAGCAGTACTTC
CDR3 protein: CASSQDQRYSYEQYF

D gene: -
V gene: TRBV29-1
J gene: TRBJ2-7
clone size: -
CDR3 DNA: TGCAGCGTTGAAGGGGGGCAGGTCTACGAGCACTACTTC
CDR3 protein: CSVEGGQVYEHYF

D gene: -
V gene: TRBV11-2
J gene: TRBJ2-7
clone size: -
CDR3 DNA: TGTGCCAGCAGCTTAGAGTACAGCGCCGAGCAGTACTTC
CDR3 protein: CASSLEYSAEQYF

D gene: TRBD1
V gene: TRBV4-1
J gene: TRBJ1-5
clone size: -
CDR3 DNA: TGCGCCAGCAGCCTTGGGACAGGGGGCAATCAGCCCCAGCATTTT
CDR3 protein: CASSLGTGGNQPQHF

D gene: -
V gene: TRBV30
J gene: TRBJ2-1
clone size: -
CDR3 DNA: TGTGCCTGGGGGAGCGGGCCCTACAATGAGCAGTTCTTC
CDR3 protein: CAWGSGPYNEQFF

D gene: -
V gene: TRBV11-2
J gene: TRBJ2-4
clone size: -
CDR3 DNA: TGTGCCAGCAGCTTAGAGTTTTCGGGAGCGCTAGCCAAAAACATTCAGTACTTC
CDR3 protein: CASSLEFSGALAKNIQYF

D gene: TRBD1
V gene: TRBV4-1
J gene: TRBJ1-1
clone size: -
CDR3 DNA: TGCGCCAGCAGCCAAGATTACGGGACAGGGCTGACTGAAGCTTTCTTT
CDR3 protein: CASSQDYGTGLTEAFF

D gene: -
V gene: TRBV27
J gene: TRBJ2-6
clone size: few
CDR3 DNA: TGTGCCAGCAGTTTATCTGGGGCCAACGTCCTGACTTTC
CDR3 protein: CASSLSGANVLTF

D gene: TRBD1
V gene: TRBV28
J gene: TRBJ1-5
clone size: -
CDR3 DNA: TGTGCCAGCAGCTTTACAGGGGGCCCCAATCAGCCCCAGCATTTT
CDR3 protein: CASSFTGGPNQPQHF

D gene: TRBD1
V gene: TRBV30
J gene: TRBJ1-5
clone size: -
CDR3 DNA: TGTGCCTGGGGGATGGGACAGTCTAGCAATCAGCCCCAGCATTTT
CDR3 protein: CAWGMGQSSNQPQHF

D gene: -
V gene: TRBV23-1
J gene: TRBJ1-1
clone size: once
CDR3 DNA: TGCGCCAGCAGTCAATCCTACTCAGGGAACACTGAAGCTTTCTTT
CDR3 protein: CASSQSYSGNTEAFF

D gene: -
V gene: TRBV7-9
J gene: TRBJ2-7
clone size: -
CDR3 DNA: TGTGCCAGCAGCGACTCCAACATGGTCTACGAGCAGTACTTC
CDR3 protein: CASSDSNMVYEQYF

D gene: TRBD2
V gene: TRBV20-1
J gene: TRBJ2-7
clone size: -
CDR3 DNA: TGCAGTGCCGGGACTAGCGTATTTTCCTACGAGCAGTACTTC
CDR3 protein: CSAGTSVFSYEQYF

D gene: TRBD2
V gene: TRBV12-3/TRBV12-4
J gene: TRBJ2-5
clone size: -
CDR3 DNA: TGTGCCAGCAGTCAAGGCAGGGAGGGCCAGACCCAGTACTTC
CDR3 protein: CASSQGREGQTQYF

D gene: -
V gene: TRBV6-6
J gene: TRBJ2-3
clone size: once
CDR3 DNA: TGTGCCAGCAGTTCGTTTAGCACAGATACGCAGTATTTT
CDR3 protein: CASSSFSTDTQYF

D gene: -
V gene: TRBV9
J gene: TRBJ1-1
clone size: -
CDR3 DNA: TGTGCCAGCAGCGTAACACCGGGCGGGAACACTGAAGCTTTCTTT
CDR3 protein: CASSVTPGGNTEAFF

D gene: -
V gene: TRBV6-6
J gene: TRBJ2-7
clone size: -
CDR3 DNA: TGTGCCAGCAGTTACTCGGGCAGCCCCTACGAGCAGTACTTC
CDR3 protein: CASSYSGSPYEQYF

D gene: -
V gene: TRBV6-5
J gene: TRBJ1-1
clone size: -
CDR3 DNA: TGTGCCAGCAGTTACTCGGACTTGAACACTGAAGCTTTCTTT
CDR3 protein: CASSYSDLNTEAFF

D gene: TRBD1
V gene: TRBV29-1
J gene: TRBJ2-1
clone size: -
CDR3 DNA: TGCAGCGTTGAAAGTGGAGACAGGGGGTCGATTTACAATGAGCAGTTCTTC
CDR3 protein: CSVESGDRGSIYNEQFF

D gene: -
V gene: TRBV7-9
J gene: TRBJ1-2
clone size: -
CDR3 DNA: TGTGCCAGCAGCCTGACGACGGTAAACTATGGCTACACCTTC
CDR3 protein: CASSLTTVNYGYTF

D gene: -
V gene: TRBV9
J gene: TRBJ2-5
clone size: few
CDR3 DNA: TGTGCCAGCAGCGGTAGCGGAGGGGAGGAGACCCAGTACTTC
CDR3 protein: CASSGSGGEETQYF

D gene: TRBD1
V gene: TRBV7-2
J gene: TRBJ2-1
clone size: -
CDR3 DNA: TGTGCCAGCAGCTTAGACAGGGGGCGCGTAGATGAGCAGTTCTTC
CDR3 protein: CASSLDRGRVDEQFF

D gene: TRBD1
V gene: TRBV4-1
J gene: TRBJ1-2
clone size: few
CDR3 DNA: TGCGCCAGCAGCCCGGGACAGGGTATTGGCTATGGCTACACCTTC
CDR3 protein: CASSPGQGIGYGYTF

D gene: TRBD1
V gene: TRBV27
J gene: TRBJ2-7
clone size: -
CDR3 DNA: TGTGCCAGCAGCCCGGGACAGGGAAAGTACGAGCAGTACTTC
CDR3 protein: CASSPGQGKYEQYF

D gene: TRBD1
V gene: TRBV27
J gene: TRBJ1-1
clone size: -
CDR3 DNA: TGTGCCAGCAGTCGGGGACAGGGGTCGAACACTGAAGCTTTCTTT
CDR3 protein: CASSRGQGSNTEAFF

D gene: -
V gene: TRBV7-9
J gene: TRBJ1-1
clone size: -
CDR3 DNA: TGTGCCAGCAGCTTTACTGAAGCTTTCTTT
CDR3 protein: CASSFTEAFF

D gene: TRBD2
V gene: TRBV7-9
J gene: TRBJ2-1
clone size: -
CDR3 DNA: TGTGCCAGCAGCACGCCTGGGGGGGGTGAGCAGTTCTTC
CDR3 protein: CASSTPGGGEQFF